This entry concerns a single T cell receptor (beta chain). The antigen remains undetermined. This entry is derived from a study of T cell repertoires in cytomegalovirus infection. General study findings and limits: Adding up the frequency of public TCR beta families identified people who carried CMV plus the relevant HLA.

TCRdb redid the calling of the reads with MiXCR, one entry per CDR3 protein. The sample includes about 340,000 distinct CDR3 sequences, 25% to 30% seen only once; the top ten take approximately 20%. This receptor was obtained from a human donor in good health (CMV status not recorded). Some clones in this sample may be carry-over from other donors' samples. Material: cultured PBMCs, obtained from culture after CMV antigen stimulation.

CDR3 in amino acids: CASSLELAGPNTGELFF. The CDR3 bases are TGCGCCAGCAGCTTGGAACTAGCGGGGCCGAACACCGGGGAGCTGTTTTTT. The chain couples TRBV5-1 to TRBJ2-2, with 10 bases matching TRBD2. This CDR3 is 17 amino acids long. Germline V gives CDR1 SGHRS, CDR2 YFSETQ. Trimming took 0 bases from V and 0 from J; bases not matched to a gene: 2.